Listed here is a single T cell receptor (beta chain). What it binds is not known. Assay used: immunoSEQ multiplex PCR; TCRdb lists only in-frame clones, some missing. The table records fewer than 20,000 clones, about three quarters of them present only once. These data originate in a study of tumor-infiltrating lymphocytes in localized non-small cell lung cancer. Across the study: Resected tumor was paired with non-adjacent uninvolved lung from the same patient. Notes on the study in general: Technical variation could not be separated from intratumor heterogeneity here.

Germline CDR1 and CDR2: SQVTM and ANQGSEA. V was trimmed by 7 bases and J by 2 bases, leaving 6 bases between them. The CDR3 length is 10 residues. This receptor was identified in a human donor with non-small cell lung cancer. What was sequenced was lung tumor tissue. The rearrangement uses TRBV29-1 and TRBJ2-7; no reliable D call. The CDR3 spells CSALTYEQYF. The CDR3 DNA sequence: TGCAGCGCCCTGACCTACGAGCAGTACTTC.